This T cell receptor (beta chain) was identified in a study of cytomegalovirus exposure and HLA in healthy donors. Overall study context: As an earlier analysis found, 150 million to 200 million T cells yielded about 120 million unique TCR beta sequences.

Study-level points and caveats: It has been reported that TCR beta sequences accurately predicted the HLA-A and HLA-B alleles of most subjects. The presence/absence work took it that sequencing depth was about the same across donors.

On this clone: Its antigen is as yet unknown.

PCR used 60 Vbeta primers and 13 Jbeta primers. Method: immunoSEQ multiplex PCR; TCRdb's copy keeps in-frame clones and lacks some. This table holds some 200,000 clones, over 80% found once. Sequencing was performed on PBMCs. The origin of this receptor is a man aged 35 to 55 in good health and CMV-seropositive.

CDR3 nucleotide sequence: TGTGCCAGCAAACAGGGAGAGACCCAGTACTTC. It yields the protein CASKQGETQYF. The chain joins TRBV2 to TRBJ2-5, with D possibly being TRBD1 (6 bases). This CDR3 has 11 amino acids. The V gene lost 7 bases and the J gene lost 4 bases, with 7 bases spanning the gap. The germline V gene encodes CDR1 SNHLY and CDR2 FYNNEI.